A single T cell receptor beta chain is shown here with its context. The data are from a study of blood T cell repertoires in COVID-19. Per the authors' pipeline: Estimated nucleated cell counts came from reference gene primer amplification. Clones were sequenced by immunoSEQ multiplex PCR, and TCRdb holds only the in-frame ones, with some missing. V, J and clone size are taken as reported in that table, and D and trimming were inferred from the DNA itself. This sample carries about 50,000 clones, more than 70% of them seen once, and the ten largest clones take just over 9.5%. CDR3 size: 15 residues. CDR1 is MNHEY and CDR2 is SVGAGI in the germline V gene. Trimming at V came to 7 bases and at J to 3 bases, leaving 10 bases not matched to a gene.

This clonotype originated in a man aged 45-60 years with active COVID-19. The sequencing sample was made of peripheral blood. The chain employs TRBV6-5 and TRBJ2-7; 9 nucleotides align to TRBD1. The CDR3 here is CASNPASGQGYEQYF. CDR3 DNA: TGTGCCAGCAATCCAGCGTCGGGACAGGGCTACGAGCAGTACTTC.